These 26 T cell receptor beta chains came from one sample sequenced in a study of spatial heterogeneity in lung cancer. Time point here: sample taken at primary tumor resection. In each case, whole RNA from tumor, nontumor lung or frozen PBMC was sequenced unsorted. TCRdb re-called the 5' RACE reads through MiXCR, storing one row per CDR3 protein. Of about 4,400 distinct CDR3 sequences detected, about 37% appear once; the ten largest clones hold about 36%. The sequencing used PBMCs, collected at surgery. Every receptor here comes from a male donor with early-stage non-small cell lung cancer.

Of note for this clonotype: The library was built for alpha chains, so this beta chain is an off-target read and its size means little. The CDR3 reads CAISPSVYEQFF. The CDR3 coding sequence is TGTGCCATCAGTCCTTCAGTTTATGAGCAGTTCTTC. The genes are TRBV10-3 and TRBJ2-1; D not certain. V was pared by 5 bases and J by 8 bases, with 10 bases between. This CDR3 has 12 amino acids. Germline V gene lookup returns CDR1 ENHRY and CDR2 SYGVKD.

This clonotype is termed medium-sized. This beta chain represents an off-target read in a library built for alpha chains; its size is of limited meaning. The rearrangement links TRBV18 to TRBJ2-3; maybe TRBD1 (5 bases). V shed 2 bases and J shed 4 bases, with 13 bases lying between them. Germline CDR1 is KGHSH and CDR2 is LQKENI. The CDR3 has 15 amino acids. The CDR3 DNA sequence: TGTGCCAGCTCACCAAACAGGTTAACCGCAGATACGCAGTATTTT. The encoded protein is CASSPNRLTADTQYF.

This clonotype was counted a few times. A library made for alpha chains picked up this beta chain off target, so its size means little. CDR3 in amino acids: CASSIGAKNIQYF. CDR3 nucleotides: TGTGCCAGCAGTATCGGAGCCAAAAACATTCAGTACTTC. The genes are TRBV12-3 or TRBV12-4 and TRBJ2-4; D unresolved. The V and J ends lost 5 bases and 0 bases respectively, with 5 bases between them. The CDR3 contains 13 residues.

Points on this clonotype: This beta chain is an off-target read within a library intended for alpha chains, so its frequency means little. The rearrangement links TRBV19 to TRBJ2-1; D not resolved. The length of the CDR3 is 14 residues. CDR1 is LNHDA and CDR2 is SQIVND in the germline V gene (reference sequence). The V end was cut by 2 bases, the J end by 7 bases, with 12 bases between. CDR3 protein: CASSISLTGNEQFF. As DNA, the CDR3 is TGTGCCAGTAGTATATCCTTGACTGGGAATGAGCAGTTCTTC.

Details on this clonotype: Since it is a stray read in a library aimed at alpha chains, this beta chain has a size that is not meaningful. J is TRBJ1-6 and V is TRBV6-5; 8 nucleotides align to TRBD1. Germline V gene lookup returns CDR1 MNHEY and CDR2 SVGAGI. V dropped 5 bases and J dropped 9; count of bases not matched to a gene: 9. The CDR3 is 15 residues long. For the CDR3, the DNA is TGTGCCAGCAGTCCGGGACAGGCCAAGGGTTCACCCCTCCACTTT. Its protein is CASSPGQAKGSPLHF.

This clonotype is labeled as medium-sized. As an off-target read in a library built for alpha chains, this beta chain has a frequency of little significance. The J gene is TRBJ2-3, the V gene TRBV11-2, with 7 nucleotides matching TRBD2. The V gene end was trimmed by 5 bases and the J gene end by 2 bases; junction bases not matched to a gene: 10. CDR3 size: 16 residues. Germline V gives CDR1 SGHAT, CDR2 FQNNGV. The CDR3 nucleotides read TGTGCCAGCAGCCCTACCCGGACTAGAAACACAGATACGCAGTATTTT. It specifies CASSPTRTRNTDTQYF.

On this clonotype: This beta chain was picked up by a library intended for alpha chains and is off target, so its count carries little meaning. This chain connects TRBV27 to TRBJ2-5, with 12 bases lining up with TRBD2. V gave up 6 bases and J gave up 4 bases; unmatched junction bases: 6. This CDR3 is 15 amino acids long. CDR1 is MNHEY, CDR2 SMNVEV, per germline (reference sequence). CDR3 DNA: TGTGCCAGCAGCCGTTTACTAGCGGGAGGAGAGACCCAGTACTTC. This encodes CASSRLLAGGETQYF.

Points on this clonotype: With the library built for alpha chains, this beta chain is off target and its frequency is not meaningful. For the CDR3, the DNA is TGTGCCAGCAGCTCGCCGGGACGCGCTAGGGAAGGGCAGTATTTT. The encoded protein is CASSSPGRAREGQYF. J is TRBJ2-3 and V is TRBV28; D possibly matches TRBD1 or TRBD2 (5 bases each). From germline, CDR1 is MDHEN and CDR2 SYDVKM. Trimming shortened V by 6 bases and J by 11 bases, and 24 bases separated the two germline ends. CDR3 length: 15 residues.

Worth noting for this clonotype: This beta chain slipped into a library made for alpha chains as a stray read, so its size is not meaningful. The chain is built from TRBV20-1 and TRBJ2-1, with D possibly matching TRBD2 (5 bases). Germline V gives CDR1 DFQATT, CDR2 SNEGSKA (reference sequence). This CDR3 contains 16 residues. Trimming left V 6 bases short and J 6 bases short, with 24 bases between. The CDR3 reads CSAMEARTGLGNEQFF. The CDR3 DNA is TGCAGTGCCATGGAGGCCCGCACTGGATTGGGCAATGAGCAGTTCTTC.

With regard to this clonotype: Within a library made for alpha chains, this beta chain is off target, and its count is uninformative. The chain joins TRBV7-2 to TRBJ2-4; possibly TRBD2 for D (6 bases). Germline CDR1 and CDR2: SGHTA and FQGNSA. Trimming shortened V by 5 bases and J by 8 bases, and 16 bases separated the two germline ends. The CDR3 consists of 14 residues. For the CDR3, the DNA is TGTGCCAGCAGCCCTCGGGGTGGAGGGGACATTCAGTACTTC. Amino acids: CASSPRGGGDIQYF.

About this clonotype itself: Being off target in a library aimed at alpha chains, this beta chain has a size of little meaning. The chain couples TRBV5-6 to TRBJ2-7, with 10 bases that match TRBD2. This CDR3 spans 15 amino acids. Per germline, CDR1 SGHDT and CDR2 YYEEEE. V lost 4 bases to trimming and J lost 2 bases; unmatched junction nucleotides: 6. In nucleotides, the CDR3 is TGTGCCAGCAGCAAGTTCGGGACTAGCGCCTACGAGCAGTACTTC. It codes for CASSKFGTSAYEQYF.

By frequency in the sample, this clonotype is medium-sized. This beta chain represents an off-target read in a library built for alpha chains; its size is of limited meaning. Written as DNA, the CDR3 is TGCGCCAGCAGCCAAGATTTACCGGGACAGGAGAACCTATTTGGTAATTCACCCCTCCACTTT. This encodes CASSQDLPGQENLFGNSPLHF. V usage is TRBV4-3 and J usage is TRBJ1-6; 8 bases fit TRBD1. The ends lost 0 bases at V and 6 bases at J; junction bases unmatched: 19. CDR3 size: 21 residues. CDR1 and CDR2 from the germline V gene are LGHNA and YSLEER.

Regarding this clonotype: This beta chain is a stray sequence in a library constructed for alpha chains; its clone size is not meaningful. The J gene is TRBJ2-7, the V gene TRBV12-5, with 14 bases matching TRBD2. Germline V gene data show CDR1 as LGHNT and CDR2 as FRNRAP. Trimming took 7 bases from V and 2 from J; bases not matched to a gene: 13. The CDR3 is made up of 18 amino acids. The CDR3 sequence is CASAVLPGLAGEPYEQYF. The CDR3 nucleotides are TGTGCTAGTGCCGTCCTCCCGGGACTAGCGGGAGAACCCTACGAGCAGTACTTC.

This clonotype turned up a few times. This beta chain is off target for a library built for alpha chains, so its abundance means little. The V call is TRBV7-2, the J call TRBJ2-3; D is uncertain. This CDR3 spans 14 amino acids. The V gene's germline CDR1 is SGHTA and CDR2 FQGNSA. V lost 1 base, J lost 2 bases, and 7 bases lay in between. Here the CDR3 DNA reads TGTGCCAGCAGCTTAGGGGCCGCCACAGATACGCAGTATTTT. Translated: CASSLGAATDTQYF.

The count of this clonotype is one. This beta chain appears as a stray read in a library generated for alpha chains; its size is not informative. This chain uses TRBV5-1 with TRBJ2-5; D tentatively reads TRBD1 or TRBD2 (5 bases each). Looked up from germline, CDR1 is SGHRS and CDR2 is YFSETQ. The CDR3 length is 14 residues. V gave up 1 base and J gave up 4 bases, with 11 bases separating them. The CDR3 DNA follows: TGCGCCAGCAGCTTGATCCCAGGGAGAGAGACCCAGTACTTC. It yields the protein CASSLIPGRETQYF.

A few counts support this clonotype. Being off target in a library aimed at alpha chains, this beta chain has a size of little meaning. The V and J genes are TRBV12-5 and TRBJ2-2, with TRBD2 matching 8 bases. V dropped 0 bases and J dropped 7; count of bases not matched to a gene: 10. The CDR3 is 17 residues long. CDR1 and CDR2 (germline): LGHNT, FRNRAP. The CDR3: CASGLVLSEREIGELFF. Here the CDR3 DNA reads TGTGCTAGTGGTTTGGTATTGAGCGAGCGGGAGATCGGGGAGCTGTTTTTT.

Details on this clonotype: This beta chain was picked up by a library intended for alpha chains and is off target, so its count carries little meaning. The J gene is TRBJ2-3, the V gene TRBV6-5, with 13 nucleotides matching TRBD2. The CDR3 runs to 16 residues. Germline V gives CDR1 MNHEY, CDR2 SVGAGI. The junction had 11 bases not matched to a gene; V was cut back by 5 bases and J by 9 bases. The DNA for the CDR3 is TGTGCCAGCAGTAACATCCCACTAGCGGGAGGGGGCACGCAGTATTTT. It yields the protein CASSNIPLAGGGTQYF.

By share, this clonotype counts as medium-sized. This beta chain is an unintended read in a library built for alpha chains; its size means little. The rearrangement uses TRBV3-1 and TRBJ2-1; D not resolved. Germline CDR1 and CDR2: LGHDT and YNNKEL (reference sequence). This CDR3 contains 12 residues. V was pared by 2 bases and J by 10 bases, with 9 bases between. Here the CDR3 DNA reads TGTGCCAGCAGCCAAATCGGCAGCGAGCAGTTCTTC. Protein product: CASSQIGSEQFF.

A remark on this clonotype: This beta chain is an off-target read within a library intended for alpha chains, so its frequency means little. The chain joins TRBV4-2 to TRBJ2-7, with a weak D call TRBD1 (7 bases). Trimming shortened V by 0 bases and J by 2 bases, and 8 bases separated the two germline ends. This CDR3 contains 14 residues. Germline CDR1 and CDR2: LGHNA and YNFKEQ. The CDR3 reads CASSQDRGAYEQYF. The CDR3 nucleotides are TGTGCCAGCAGCCAAGACAGGGGGGCCTACGAGCAGTACTTC.

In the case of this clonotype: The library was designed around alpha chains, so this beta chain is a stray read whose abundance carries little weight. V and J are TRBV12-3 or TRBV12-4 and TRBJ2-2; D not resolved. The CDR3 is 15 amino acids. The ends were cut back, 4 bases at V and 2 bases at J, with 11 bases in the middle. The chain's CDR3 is CASSYTRPNTGELFF. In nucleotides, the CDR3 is TGTGCCAGCAGTTACACGCGGCCAAACACCGGGGAGCTGTTTTTT.

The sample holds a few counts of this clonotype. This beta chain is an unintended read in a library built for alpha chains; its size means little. CDR3 nucleotides: TGTGCCACCAGTCCCGGTTACCTAGCGGGAGGGCTCTACTCCTACAATGAGCAGTTCTTC. Residues: CATSPGYLAGGLYSYNEQFF. V and J are TRBV24-1 and TRBJ2-1, with 12 bases that match TRBD2. This CDR3 comprises 20 residues. V shed 6 bases and J 0 bases; nucleotides not matched to a gene: 14. The germline V gene has CDR1 KGHDR and CDR2 SFDVKD.

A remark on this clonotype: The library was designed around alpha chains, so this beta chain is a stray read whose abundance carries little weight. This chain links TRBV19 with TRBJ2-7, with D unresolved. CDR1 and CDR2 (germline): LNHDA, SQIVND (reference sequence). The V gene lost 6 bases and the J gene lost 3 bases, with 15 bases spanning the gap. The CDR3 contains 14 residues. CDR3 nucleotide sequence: TGTGCCAGTAGGAGGACCGCAGGAGACTACGAGCAGTACTTC. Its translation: CASRRTAGDYEQYF.

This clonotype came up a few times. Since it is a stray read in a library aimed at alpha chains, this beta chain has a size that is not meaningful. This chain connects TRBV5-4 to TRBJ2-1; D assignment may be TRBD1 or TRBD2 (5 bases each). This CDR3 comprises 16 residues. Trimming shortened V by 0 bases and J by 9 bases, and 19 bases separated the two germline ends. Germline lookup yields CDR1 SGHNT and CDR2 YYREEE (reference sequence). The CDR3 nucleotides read TGTGCCAGCAGCTTGGTTCGGGGCGTGGGGAAATCTGAGCAGTTCTTC. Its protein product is CASSLVRGVGKSEQFF.

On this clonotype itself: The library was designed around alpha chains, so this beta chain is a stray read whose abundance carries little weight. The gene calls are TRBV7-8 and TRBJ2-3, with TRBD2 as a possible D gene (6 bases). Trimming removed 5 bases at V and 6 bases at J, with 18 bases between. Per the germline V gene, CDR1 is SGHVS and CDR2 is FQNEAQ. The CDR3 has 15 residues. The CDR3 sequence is CASSTRLGGVDTQYF. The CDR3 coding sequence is TGTGCCAGCAGCACTCGACTGGGAGGAGTTGATACGCAGTATTTT.

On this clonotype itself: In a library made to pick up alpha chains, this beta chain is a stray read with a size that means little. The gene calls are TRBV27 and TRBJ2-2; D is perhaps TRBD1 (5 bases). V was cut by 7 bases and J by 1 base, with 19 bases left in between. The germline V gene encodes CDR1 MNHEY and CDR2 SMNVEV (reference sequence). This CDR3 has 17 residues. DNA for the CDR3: TGTGCCAGCATCCTACCGCCCGACAGCGAGAACACCGGGGAGCTGTTTTTT. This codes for CASILPPDSENTGELFF.

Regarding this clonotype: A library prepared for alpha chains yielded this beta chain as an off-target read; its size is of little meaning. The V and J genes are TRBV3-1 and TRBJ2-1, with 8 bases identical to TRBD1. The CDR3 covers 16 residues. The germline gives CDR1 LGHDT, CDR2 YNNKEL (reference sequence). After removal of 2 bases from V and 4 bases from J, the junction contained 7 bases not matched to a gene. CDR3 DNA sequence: TGTGCCAGCAGCCAAAGAACAGGGGGAAGTTACAATGAGCAGTTCTTC. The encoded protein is CASSQRTGGSYNEQFF.